This TCR beta chain stems from a study of response to subunit inactivated influenza vaccine. Regarding the study as a whole: With each seasonal influenza vaccination, the authors suggested, few new T cells are recruited.

Via MiXCR, TCRdb re-called the RT-PCR reads, giving one row per CDR3 protein. The sample lists almost 600,000 distinct CDR3 sequences; 12% to 15% were seen once. A remark on this clonotype: Its antigen is unknown.

The sequencing used PBMCs from blood, collected about 11 days after vaccination. The receptor was isolated from a man between 50 and 59 years old who received an inactivated influenza vaccine.

This CDR3 is CASSPPRTSVGEQFF. The DNA of the CDR3 is TGTGCCAGCTCACCACCTCGCACTAGCGTCGGTGAGCAGTTCTTC. The chain couples TRBV18 to TRBJ2-1; 7 positions match TRBD2. CDR3 length: 15 amino acids. The germline CDR1 and CDR2 sequences are KGHSH and LQKENI. V trimming: 0 bases; J trimming: 9 bases; junction bases outside the gene matches: 8.